This T cell receptor (beta chain) was captured in a study of T cells in Graves' hyperthyroidism and ophthalmopathy. Overall study context: Peripheral blood sampling occurred at initial diagnosis, before any treatment. Study-level findings and limits: A model built on 13 V-J features separated ophthalmopathy from stable hyperthyroidism. Most thyroid clonotypes with frequency above 0.001 were detected in blood.

Note on this clonotype: Its target is not known.

The CDR3 covers 15 residues. Between the trimmed V and J ends, which lost 10 bases and 0 bases, there was a span of 19 bases. Germline loops: CDR1 ENHRY, CDR2 SYGVKD. TCR beta CDR3 regions were amplified from RNA. Primed by the HTBI set, a first-round RT-PCR was run on the TCR CDR3. TCRdb reprocessed the multiplex PCR reads with MiXCR, giving one entry per CDR3 protein. Of some 580,000 distinct CDR3 sequences detected, more than 15% appear once; the ten largest clones hold 2.5% to 4%. Specimen: blood. The TCR sequence derives from a woman aged 40 to 50 with Graves' ophthalmopathy. V and J are TRBV10-3 and TRBJ2-7, with D maybe TRBD2 (5 bases). CDR3 loop: CATSRQAAASYEQYF. The CDR3, as DNA: TGTGCCACCAGCAGGCAAGCGGCCGCCTCCTACGAGCAGTACTTC.